One T cell receptor beta chain is described in this entry. The target of this receptor is not known. It has no much larger one-base neighbor in the sample; base qualities were not kept. Patients with a history of autoimmune disease or receiving systemic immunosuppression were excluded from the trial. Peripheral blood for TCR sequencing was collected from all dose cohorts at baseline, on cycle 4 day 1, and on cycle 7 day 1. Samples came from an open-label, multicenter, first-in-human phase I dose-escalation trial of ivuxolimab. Adults with locally advanced or metastatic head and neck squamous cell, hepatocellular, melanoma or renal cell carcinoma were enrolled in the trial. CD4+ and CD8+ T cells were sorted separately from peripheral blood before TCR sequencing. To sequence the TCRbeta CDR3 region, genomic DNA was isolated from the sorted cells. The immunoSEQ Assay was used to sequence the TCRbeta CDR3 regions. TCRdb holds this immuneACCESS table with in-frame rearrangements only. Some clones are missing; in checked studies, unresolved V genes explain under half, and the rest has no known cause. The sample yields fewer than 100,000 clones; nearly 95% were counted once. In total, the top ten clones hold about 6.7% of the sample.

The data were taken from a study of OX40 agonist ivuxolimab in advanced cancers. In the study overall: The costimulatory receptor OX40 (CD134) was targeted by ivuxolimab, a fully human IgG2 agonistic monoclonal antibody. Intravenous ivuxolimab was administered to patients every 2 weeks at six dose levels: 0.01, 0.1, 0.3, 1.5, 3 and 10 mg/kg. The point of sequencing TCRbeta in the periphery was to test whether ivuxolimab changed TCR sequence diversity and drove clonal T-cell expansion. Of the roughly 52 patients in dose escalation, about 20 had hepatocellular carcinoma, about 15 had melanoma, 9 had renal cell carcinoma and 9 had head and neck cancer. Partial responses occurred in three dose-escalation patients: two with cutaneous melanoma and one with hepatocellular carcinoma. Patients were allowed to have had prior anti-PD-1, anti-PD-L1 or anti-CTLA-4 therapy, and roughly two fifths of the dose-escalation patients had been treated with checkpoint inhibitors. A male proportion of nearly 85% and a mean age of roughly 58 years, ranging from 23 to 79, were recorded for the dose-escalation cohort. The paper describes the monotherapy dose-escalation part (N ≈ 52 patients) of the phase I trial of ivuxolimab. General findings and caveats noted by the study authors: At doses of 0.1 to 3.0 mg/kg, clonal expansion of both CD4+ and CD8+ blood T cells was observed from baseline to week 6. The antigen specificity of the peripheral T cells that underwent clonal expansion was not determined. Low levels of normalized T-cell clonal expansion were also seen in some patients who did not respond. In partial responders in the 0.1-3.0 mg/kg groups, normalized peripheral clonal expansion was found to be among the lowest, especially among CD8+ T cells. After ivuxolimab, CD8+ T cells had more expanded clones than CD4+ T cells on average.

After removal of 0 bases from V and 7 bases from J, the junction retains 7 bases not matched to a gene. The CDR3 goes from the cysteine to the phenylalanine over 17 residues. Of all the DNA, just the CDR3 is kept, 51 bases in frame from base 1. In the germline V gene, CDR1 corresponds to SGHRS and CDR2 to YFSETQ. Recombination connected TRBV5-1 to TRBJ2-2; 12 nucleotides in the junction match TRBD2. This sequence originates from an adult with an advanced solid tumor such as melanoma, head and neck, liver or kidney cancer. The sequencing used CD4+ or CD8+ T cells sorted from blood, collected in a trial of the OX40 agonist ivuxolimab. The sequence in DNA is TGCGCCAGCAGCTTGGGACTAGCGGGAGTTTTGAACGGGGAGCTGTTTTTT. Its translation is CASSLGLAGVLNGELFF.